This TCR beta chain stems from a study of regulatory T cells in long-lasting Graves disease. Time point noted: newly diagnosed GD, antithyroid drugs for less than 3 months. Scientists built the TCR library using RNA that was extracted from PBMCs. To make TCR beta libraries, researchers used iRepertoire HTBI primers and Arm-PCR of CDR3 regions. MiXCR, applied by TCRdb to the multiplex PCR reads, yields one record per CDR3 protein. The table records 500,000 or so distinct CDR3 sequences, 15% to 20% of them present only once. This clonotype showed up just a few times. Sequence at one end of the junction differs from germline and may be a read error. The CDR3 has 16 residues. Per germline, CDR1 LGHDT and CDR2 YNNKEL (reference sequence). These data were likewise used in another study, on T cells in Graves' hyperthyroidism and ophthalmopathy. As that report states: A first-round RT-PCR of the TCR CDR3 used the HTBI primer set. From stable hyperthyroidism, ophthalmopathy was separated by a 13 V-J model.

The sample here was peripheral blood mononuclear cells (PBMCs), taken at new diagnosis, from a patient treated with antithyroid drugs. The receptor was isolated from a woman between 40 and 65 years old with Graves disease. The chain is built from TRBV3-1 and TRBJ1-4, with a possible D match to TRBD1 (5 bases). The CDR3 DNA is TGTGCAAGCACCGCAGGGACGAGTGGCACTAATGAAAAACTGTTTTTT. Translating gives CASTAGTSGTNEKLFF.